This T cell receptor beta chain was sequenced during a study of blood T cell repertoires in COVID-19. In the study overall: The origin of the acute and convalescent COVID-19 samples was the United States, Italy and Spain. The cDNA or gDNA used as material had been derived from T cells, B-cell-depleted T cells, or PBMCs.

The cohort comprised adults aged 18 to 89 years residing in approximately 22 US areas. Assignment of participants to cohorts was predicated upon participant-reported clinical history. Trimming cost V 5 bases and J 1 base, with 15 bases left between them. CDR3 size: 15 residues. Produced via immunoSEQ multiplex PCR; TCRdb's table is partial and in-frame only. The sample contains fewer than 350,000 clones, approximately 83% of which appear only once. J is TRBJ1-1 and V is TRBV5-3; tentative D call: TRBD1 (6 bases). TRBV5-3 is sorted into the ORF group, with uncertain function. Sequenced material: PBMCs or T cells enriched from blood (not recorded which). The sequence was collected from a man aged 25 to 45 who had recovered from COVID-19. CDR3 sequence (DNA): TGTGCCAGAAGATCCGACAGGAGAGCGAACACTGAAGCTTTCTTT. This sequence encodes CARRSDRRANTEAFF.